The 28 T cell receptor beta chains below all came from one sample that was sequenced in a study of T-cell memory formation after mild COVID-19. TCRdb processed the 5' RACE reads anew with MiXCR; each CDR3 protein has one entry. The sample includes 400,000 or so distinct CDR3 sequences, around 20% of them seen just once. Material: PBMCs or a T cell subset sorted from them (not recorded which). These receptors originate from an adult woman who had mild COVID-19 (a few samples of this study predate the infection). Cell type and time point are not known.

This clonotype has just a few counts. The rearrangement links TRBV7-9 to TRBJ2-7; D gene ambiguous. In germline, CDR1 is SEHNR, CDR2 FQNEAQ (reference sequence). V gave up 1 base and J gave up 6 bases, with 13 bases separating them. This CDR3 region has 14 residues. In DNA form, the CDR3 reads TGTGCCAGCAGCTTAGTGGGCTCTTTATCCGAGCAGTACTTC. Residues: CASSLVGSLSEQYF.

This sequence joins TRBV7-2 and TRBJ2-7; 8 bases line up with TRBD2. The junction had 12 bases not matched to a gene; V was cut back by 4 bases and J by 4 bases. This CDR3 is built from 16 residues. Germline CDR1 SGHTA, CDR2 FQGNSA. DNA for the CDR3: TGTGCCAGCAGCTCCCGACGGGGGGGGCGCCCGTACGAGCAGTACTTC. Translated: CASSSRRGGRPYEQYF.

The DNA for the CDR3 is TGTGCCAGCAGCCTGGGAAGCGGGCCGAACACCGGGGAGCTGTTTTTT. This translates into CASSLGSGPNTGELFF. The V call is TRBV3-1, the J call TRBJ2-2; D possibly corresponds to TRBD2 (6 bases). Germline-derived CDR1 and CDR2 are LGHDT and YNNKEL (reference sequence). V dropped 4 bases and J dropped 0 bases, with 12 bases sitting between them. The CDR3 runs to 16 residues.

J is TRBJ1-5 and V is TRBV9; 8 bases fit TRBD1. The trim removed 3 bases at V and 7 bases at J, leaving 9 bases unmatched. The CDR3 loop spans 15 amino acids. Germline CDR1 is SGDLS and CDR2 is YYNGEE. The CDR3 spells CASSEGGQGGQPQHF. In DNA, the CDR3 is TGTGCCAGCAGCGAGGGAGGACAGGGCGGCCAGCCCCAGCATTTT.

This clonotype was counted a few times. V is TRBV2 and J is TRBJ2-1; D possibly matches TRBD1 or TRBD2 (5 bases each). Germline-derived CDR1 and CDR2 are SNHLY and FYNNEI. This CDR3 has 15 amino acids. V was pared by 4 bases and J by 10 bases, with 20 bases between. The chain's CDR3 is CASSGWDQPETEQFF. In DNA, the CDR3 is TGTGCCAGCAGTGGGTGGGACCAACCAGAAACCGAGCAGTTCTTC. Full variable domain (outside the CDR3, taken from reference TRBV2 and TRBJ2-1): EPEVTQTPSHQVTQMGQEVILRCVPISNHLYFYWYRQILGQKVEFLVSFYNNEISEKSEIFDDQFSVERPDGSNFTLKIRSTKLEDSAMYFCASSGWDQPETEQFFGPGTRLTVL.

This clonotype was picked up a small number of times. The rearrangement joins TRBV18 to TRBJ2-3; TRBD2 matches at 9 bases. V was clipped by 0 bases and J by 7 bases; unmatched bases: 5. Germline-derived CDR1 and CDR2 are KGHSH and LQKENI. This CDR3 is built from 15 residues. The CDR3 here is CASSPPWTSVHTQYF. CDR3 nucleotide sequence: TGTGCCAGCTCACCACCGTGGACTAGCGTTCATACGCAGTATTTT. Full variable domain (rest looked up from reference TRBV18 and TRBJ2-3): NAGVMQNPRHLVRRRGQEARLRCSPMKGHSHVYWYRQLPEEGLKFMVYLQKENIIDESGMPKERFSAEFPKEGPSILRIQQVVRGDSAAYFCASSPPWTSVHTQYFGPGTRLTVL.

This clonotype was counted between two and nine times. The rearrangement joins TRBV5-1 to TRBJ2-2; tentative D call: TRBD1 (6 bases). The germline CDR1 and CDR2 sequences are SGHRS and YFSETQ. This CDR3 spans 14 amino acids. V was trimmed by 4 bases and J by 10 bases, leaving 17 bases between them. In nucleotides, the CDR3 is TGCGCCAGCAGCAAGGGGGATGTGCCGGAGGAGCTGTTTTTT. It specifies CASSKGDVPEELFF.

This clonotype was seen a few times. DNA for the CDR3: TGTGCCAGCAGCCAGGGGTACACTGAAGCTTTCTTT. As protein: CASSQGYTEAFF. The V call is TRBV7-2, the J call TRBJ1-1, with TRBD1 as a possible D gene (6 bases). V dropped 5 bases and J dropped 3 bases, with 7 bases sitting between them. Germline loops: CDR1 SGHTA, CDR2 FQGNSA. This CDR3 has 12 residues.

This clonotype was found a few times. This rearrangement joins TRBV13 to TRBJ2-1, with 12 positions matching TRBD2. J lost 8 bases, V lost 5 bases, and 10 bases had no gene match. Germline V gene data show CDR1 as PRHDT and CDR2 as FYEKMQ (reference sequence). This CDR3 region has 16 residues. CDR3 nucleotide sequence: TGTGCCAGCAGCGTAGAGCTAGCGGGAGGGCCCGATGAGCAGTTCTTC. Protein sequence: CASSVELAGGPDEQFF.

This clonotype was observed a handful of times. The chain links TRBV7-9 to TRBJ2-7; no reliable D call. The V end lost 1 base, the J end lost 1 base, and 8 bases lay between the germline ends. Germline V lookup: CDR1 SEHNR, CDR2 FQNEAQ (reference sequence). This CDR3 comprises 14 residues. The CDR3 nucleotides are TGTGCCAGCAGCTTAGTCCCCCTATCCTACGAGCAGTACTTC. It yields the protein CASSLVPLSYEQYF.

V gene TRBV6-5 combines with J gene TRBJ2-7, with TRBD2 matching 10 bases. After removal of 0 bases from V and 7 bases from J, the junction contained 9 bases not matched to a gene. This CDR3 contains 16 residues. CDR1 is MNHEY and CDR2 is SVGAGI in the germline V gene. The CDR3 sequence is CASSYSASSGSKEQYF. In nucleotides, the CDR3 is TGTGCCAGCAGTTACTCTGCGTCTAGCGGGAGTAAAGAGCAGTACTTC.

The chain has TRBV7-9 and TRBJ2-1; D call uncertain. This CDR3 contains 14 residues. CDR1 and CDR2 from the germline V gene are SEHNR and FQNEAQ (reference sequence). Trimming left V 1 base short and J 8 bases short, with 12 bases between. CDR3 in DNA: TGTGCCAGCAGCTTAGAACCTAGACCACATGAGCAGTTCTTC. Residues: CASSLEPRPHEQFF.

The CDR3 DNA is TGTGCCAGCAGCTCGGGACAGGGAGGGTTTGGGGAGACCCAGTACTTC. Its protein is CASSSGQGGFGETQYF. The chain employs TRBV7-3 and TRBJ2-5, with 9 positions matching TRBD1. Germline CDR1 SGHTA, CDR2 FQGTGA. V lost 4 bases and J lost 5; bases outside the gene matches: 11. This CDR3 comprises 16 residues.

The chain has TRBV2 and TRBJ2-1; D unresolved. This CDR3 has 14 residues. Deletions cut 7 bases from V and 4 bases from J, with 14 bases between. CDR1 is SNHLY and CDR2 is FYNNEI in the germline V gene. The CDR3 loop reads CASTKRVLYNEQFF. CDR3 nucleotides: TGTGCCAGCACGAAGCGAGTCCTTTACAATGAGCAGTTCTTC.

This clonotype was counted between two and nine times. CDR3 in amino acids: CASSHNDRVGEQFF. CDR3 nucleotide sequence: TGCGCCAGCAGCCATAATGACAGGGTGGGTGAGCAGTTCTTC. This chain uses TRBV4-3 with TRBJ2-1; TRBD1 aligns across 7 bases. The CDR3 is made up of 14 amino acids. Germline trimming cut 3 bases from V and 9 bases from J; bases unmatched to any gene: 8. The germline V gene has CDR1 LGHNA and CDR2 YSLEER.

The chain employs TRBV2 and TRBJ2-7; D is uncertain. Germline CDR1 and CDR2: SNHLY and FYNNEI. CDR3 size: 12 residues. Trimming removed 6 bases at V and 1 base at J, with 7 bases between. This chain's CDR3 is CASRAQSYEQYF. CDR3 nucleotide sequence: TGTGCCAGCAGGGCGCAGTCCTACGAGCAGTACTTC. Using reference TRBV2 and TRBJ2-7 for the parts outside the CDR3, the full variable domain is EPEVTQTPSHQVTQMGQEVILRCVPISNHLYFYWYRQILGQKVEFLVSFYNNEISEKSEIFDDQFSVERPDGSNFTLKIRSTKLEDSAMYFCASRAQSYEQYFGPGTRLTVT.

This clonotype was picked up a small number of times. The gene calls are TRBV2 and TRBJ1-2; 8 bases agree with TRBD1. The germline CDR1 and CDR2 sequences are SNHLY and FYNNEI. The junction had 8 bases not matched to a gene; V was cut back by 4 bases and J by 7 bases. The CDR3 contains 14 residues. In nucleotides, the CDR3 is TGTGCCAGCAGTGGGCACCAGGGGGCCAGTGGCTACACCTTC. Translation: CASSGHQGASGYTF.

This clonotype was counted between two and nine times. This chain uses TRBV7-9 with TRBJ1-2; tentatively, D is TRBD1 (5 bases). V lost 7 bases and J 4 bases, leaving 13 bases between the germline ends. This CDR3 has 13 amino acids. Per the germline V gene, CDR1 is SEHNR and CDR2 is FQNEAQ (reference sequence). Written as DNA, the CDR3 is TGTGCCAGCACCTCAGGGTATGGCTATGGCTACACCTTC. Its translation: CASTSGYGYGYTF.

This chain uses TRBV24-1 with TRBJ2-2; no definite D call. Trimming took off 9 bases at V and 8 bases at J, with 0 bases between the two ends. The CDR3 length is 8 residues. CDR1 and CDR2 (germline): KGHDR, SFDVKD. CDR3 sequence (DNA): TGTGCCACCGGGGAGCTGTTTTTT. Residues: CATGELFF.

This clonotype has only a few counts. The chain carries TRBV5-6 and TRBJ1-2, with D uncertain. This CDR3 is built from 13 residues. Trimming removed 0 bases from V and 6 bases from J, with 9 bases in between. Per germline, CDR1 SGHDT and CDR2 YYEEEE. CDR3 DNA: TGTGCCAGCAGCTTGGCCGACGGCAATGGCTACACCTTC. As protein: CASSLADGNGYTF. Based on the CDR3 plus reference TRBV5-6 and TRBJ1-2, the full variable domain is DAGVTQSPTHLIKTRGQQVTLRCSPKSGHDTVSWYQQALGQGPQFIFQYYEEEERQRGNFPDRFSGHQFPNYSSELNVNALLLGDSALYLCASSLADGNGYTFGSGTRLTVV.

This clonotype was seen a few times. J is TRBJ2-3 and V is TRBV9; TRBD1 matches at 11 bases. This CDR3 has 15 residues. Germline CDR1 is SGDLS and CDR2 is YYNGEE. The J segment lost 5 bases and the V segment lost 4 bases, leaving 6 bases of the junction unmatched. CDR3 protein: CASSPRTGGIDTQYF. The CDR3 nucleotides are TGTGCCAGCAGCCCCAGGACAGGGGGCATAGATACGCAGTATTTT.

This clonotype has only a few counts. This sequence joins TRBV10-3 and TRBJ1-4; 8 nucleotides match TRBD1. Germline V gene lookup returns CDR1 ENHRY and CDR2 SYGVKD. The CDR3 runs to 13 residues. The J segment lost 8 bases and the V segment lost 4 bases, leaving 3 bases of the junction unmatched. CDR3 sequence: CAISGTGMEKLFF. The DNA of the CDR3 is TGTGCCATCAGTGGGACAGGGATGGAAAAACTGTTTTTT.

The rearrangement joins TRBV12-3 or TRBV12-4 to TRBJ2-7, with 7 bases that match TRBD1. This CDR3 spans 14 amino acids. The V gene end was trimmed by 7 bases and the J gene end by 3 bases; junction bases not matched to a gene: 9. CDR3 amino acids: CASNPQGPIYEQYF. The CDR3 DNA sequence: TGTGCCAGCAATCCACAGGGGCCAATCTACGAGCAGTACTTC.

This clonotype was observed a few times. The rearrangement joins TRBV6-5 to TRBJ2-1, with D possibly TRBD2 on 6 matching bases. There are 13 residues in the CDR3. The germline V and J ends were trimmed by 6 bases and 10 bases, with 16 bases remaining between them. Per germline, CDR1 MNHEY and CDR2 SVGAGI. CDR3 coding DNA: TGTGCCAGCAGCCAGCTTTCGGGGGTAGAGCAGTTCTTC. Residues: CASSQLSGVEQFF.

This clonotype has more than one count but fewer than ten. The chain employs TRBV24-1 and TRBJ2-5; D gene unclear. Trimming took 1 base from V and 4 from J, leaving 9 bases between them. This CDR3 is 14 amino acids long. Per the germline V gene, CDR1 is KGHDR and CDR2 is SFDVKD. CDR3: CATSDLSGGETQYF. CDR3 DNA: TGTGCCACCAGTGATTTATCGGGCGGAGAGACCCAGTACTTC.

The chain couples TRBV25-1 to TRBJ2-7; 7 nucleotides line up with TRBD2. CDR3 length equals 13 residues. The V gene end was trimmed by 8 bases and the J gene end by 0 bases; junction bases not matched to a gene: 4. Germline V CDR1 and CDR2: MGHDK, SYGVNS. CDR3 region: CASCSGLSYEQYF. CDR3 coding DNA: TGTGCCAGCTGTAGCGGGCTCTCCTACGAGCAGTACTTC.

CDR3 loop: CASSPGKMSTDTQYF. In nucleotides, the CDR3 is TGTGCCAGCAGCCCCGGGAAGATGAGCACAGATACGCAGTATTTT. The rearrangement uses TRBV7-9 and TRBJ2-3, with D perhaps TRBD2 (5 bases). This CDR3 region has 15 residues. Per germline, CDR1 SEHNR and CDR2 FQNEAQ (reference sequence). Between the trimmed V and J ends, which lost 5 bases and 0 bases, there was a span of 12 bases.

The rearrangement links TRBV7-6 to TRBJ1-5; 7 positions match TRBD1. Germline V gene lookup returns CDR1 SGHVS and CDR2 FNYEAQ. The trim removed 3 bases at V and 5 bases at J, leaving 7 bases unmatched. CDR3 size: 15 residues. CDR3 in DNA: TGTGCCAGCAGCTTGGAAATAGACAGGGATCAGCCCCAGCATTTT. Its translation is CASSLEIDRDQPQHF.